The present T cell receptor beta chain was sequenced within a study of cytomegalovirus exposure and HLA in healthy donors. Overall study results and limits: In a later analysis, productive TCRs from donors in an Asian-associated ancestry cluster reportedly carried fewer N-insertions than the cohort mean. With high specificity and sensitivity, the classifier reportedly diagnosed cytomegalovirus status.

The CDR3 runs to 14 residues. CDR1 and CDR2 from the germline V gene are SGHRS and YFSETQ. V lost 2 bases and J 6 bases, leaving 14 bases between the germline ends. The study ran its PCR with 60 Vbeta and 13 Jbeta primers. This table comes from immunoSEQ multiplex PCR, and its TCRdb copy is limited to in-frame clones, with some not included. The data contain over 150,000 clones, over 65% of them singletons. This clone came up a few times. Its target is not known. This TCR came from a middle-aged woman in good health and CMV-seropositive. The source material was PBMCs. J is TRBJ1-2 and V is TRBV5-1; the D gene is possibly TRBD1 (6 bases). CDR3 sequence: CASSFTSQGNGYTF. The CDR3 region has the DNA TGCGCCAGCAGCTTTACCTCCCAGGGGAATGGCTACACCTTC.